This entry describes one T cell receptor (beta chain). Its antigen is still unknown. TCRdb passed the RT-PCR reads through MiXCR, listing each CDR3 protein once. The data show more than 700,000 distinct CDR3 sequences, around 20% seen once. These data originate in a study of response to subunit inactivated influenza vaccine. Overall study results and limits: Only a handful of new T cells, the authors suggested, are recruited with each seasonal influenza vaccination.

CDR3 size: 13 residues. With 2 bases clipped from V and 14 bases from J, the junction kept 4 bases outside the gene matches. Germline loops: CDR1 SNHLY, CDR2 FYNNEI. Sample: PBMCs from blood, taken about 5 days after vaccination. The rearrangement uses TRBV2 and TRBJ2-1; TRBD1 matches 12 bases. The receptor comes from a man aged 50-60 years who received an inactivated influenza vaccine. In DNA form, the CDR3 reads TGTGCCAGCAGTGAATGGGACAGGGGGCTTGAGTTCTTC. Protein sequence: CASSEWDRGLEFF.